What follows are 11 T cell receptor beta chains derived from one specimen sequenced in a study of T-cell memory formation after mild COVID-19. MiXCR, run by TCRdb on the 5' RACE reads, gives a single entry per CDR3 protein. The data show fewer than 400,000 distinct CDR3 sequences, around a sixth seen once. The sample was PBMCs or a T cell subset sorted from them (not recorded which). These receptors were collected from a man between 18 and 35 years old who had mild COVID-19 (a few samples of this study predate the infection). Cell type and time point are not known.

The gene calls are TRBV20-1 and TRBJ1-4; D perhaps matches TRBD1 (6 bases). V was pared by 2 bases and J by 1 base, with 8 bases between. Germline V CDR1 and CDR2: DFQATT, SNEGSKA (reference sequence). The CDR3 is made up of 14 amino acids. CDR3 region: CSARWTETNEKLFF. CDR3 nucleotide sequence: TGCAGTGCTAGATGGACAGAAACTAATGAAAAACTGTTTTTT.

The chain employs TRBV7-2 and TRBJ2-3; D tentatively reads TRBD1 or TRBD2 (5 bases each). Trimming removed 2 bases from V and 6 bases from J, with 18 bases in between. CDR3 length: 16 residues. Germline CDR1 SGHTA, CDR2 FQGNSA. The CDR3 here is CASSLNPGPRSDTQYF. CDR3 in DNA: TGTGCCAGCAGCTTAAACCCGGGGCCAAGGTCGGATACGCAGTATTTT.

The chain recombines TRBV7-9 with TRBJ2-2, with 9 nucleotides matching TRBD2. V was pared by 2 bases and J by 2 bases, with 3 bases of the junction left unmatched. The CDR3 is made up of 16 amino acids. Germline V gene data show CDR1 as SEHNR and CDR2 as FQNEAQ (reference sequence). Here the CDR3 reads CASSLWRGGNTGELFF. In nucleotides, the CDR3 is TGTGCCAGCAGCTTATGGCGGGGGGGCAACACCGGGGAGCTGTTTTTT.

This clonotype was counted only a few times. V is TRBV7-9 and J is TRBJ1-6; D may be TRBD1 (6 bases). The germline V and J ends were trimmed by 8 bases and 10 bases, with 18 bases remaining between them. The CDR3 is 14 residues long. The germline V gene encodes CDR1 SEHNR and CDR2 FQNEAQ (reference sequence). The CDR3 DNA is TGTGCCAGCCAACCCCACGGGGGGCCATCACCCCTCCACTTT. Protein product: CASQPHGGPSPLHF.

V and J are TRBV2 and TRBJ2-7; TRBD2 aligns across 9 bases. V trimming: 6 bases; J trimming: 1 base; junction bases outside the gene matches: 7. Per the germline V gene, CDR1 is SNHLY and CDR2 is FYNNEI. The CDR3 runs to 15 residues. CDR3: CASRAGLALSYEQYF. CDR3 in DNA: TGTGCCAGCAGGGCGGGACTAGCCTTATCCTACGAGCAGTACTTC.

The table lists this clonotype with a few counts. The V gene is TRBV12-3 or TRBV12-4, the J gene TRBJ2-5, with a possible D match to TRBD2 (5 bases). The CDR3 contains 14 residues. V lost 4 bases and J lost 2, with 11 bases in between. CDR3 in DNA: TGTGCCAGCAGTTGGCTAGCCTTACAAGAGACCCAGTACTTC. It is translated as CASSWLALQETQYF.

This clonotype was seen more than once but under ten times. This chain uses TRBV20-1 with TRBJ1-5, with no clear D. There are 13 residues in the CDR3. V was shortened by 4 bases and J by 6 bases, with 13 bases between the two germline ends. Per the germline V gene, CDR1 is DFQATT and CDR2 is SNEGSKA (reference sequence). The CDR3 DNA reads TGCAGTGCTACCGGGATCCGAGGTCAGCCCCAGCATTTT. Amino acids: CSATGIRGQPQHF.

The CDR3: CAGFYNEQFF. For the CDR3, the DNA is TGTGCCGGATTCTACAATGAGCAGTTCTTC. The chain has TRBV6-4 and TRBJ2-1; D is ambiguous. Germline V gene lookup returns CDR1 MRHNA and CDR2 SNTAGT. The CDR3 contains 10 residues. V was cut by 11 bases and J by 3 bases, with 5 bases left in between.

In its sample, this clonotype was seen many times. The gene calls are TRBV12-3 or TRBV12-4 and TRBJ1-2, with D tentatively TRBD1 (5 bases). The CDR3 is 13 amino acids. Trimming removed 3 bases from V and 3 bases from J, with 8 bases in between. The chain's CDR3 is CASSFGRDYGYTF. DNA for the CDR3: TGTGCCAGCAGTTTCGGCAGGGACTATGGCTACACCTTC.

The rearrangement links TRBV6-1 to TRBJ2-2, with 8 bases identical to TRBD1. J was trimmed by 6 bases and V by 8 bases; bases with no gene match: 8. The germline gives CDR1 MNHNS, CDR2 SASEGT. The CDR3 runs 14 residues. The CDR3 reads CASQDRVGAGELFF. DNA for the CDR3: TGTGCCAGCCAGGACAGGGTTGGAGCCGGGGAGCTGTTTTTT.

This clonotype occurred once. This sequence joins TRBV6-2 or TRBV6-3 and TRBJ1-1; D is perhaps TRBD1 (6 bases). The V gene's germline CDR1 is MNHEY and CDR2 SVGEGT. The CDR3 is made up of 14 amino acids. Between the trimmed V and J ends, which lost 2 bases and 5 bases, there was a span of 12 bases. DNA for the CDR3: TGTGCCAGCAGTTACCCGGGACATCAAACTGAAGCTTTCTTT. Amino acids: CASSYPGHQTEAFF.